The clone carrying this TCR beta chain was counted a few times. Generated by immunoSEQ multiplex PCR, the TCRdb table keeps only in-frame clones and is missing some. Of some 76,000 clones in the sample, more than 70% were seen once. This entry comes from a study of blood T cell repertoires in COVID-19. The TCR was taken from a man aged 50 or older with COVID-19, enrolled during active disease. Sequencing was performed on peripheral blood.

CDR3 sequence reads: CSVEGFSSGRGDNEQFF. In DNA form, the CDR3 reads TGCAGCGTGGAGGGGTTTTCTAGCGGGAGGGGTGATAATGAGCAGTTCTTC. The chain has TRBV29-1 and TRBJ2-1, with 12 bases matching TRBD2. Germline V gives CDR1 SQVTM, CDR2 ANQGSEA. The CDR3 extends over 17 amino acids. The J segment lost 7 bases and the V segment lost 6 bases, leaving 16 bases of the junction unmatched.